This T cell receptor beta chain appears in the sequencing data of a study of shared clonotypes between healthy human individuals. Study summary: CD4 naive and memory got three plates each, CD8 naive two, CD8 memory one.

The authors distributed each subset's genomic DNA evenly over several immunoSEQ plates. Original analysis: Junction-only immunoSEQ data arrived without quality scores, meaning filtering differed. TCRdb's table, derived via immunoSEQ multiplex PCR, lists solely in-frame clones and lacks some. From that table come the V and J calls and clone size; the DNA was used to work out D and trimming. The table records around 1,900,000 clones, 80% to 95% of them present only once. Terminally differentiated effector memory CD45RA+ cells were excluded from the naive CD8 cells, which were CD45RO-negative and positively selected for CCR7. Study donors comprised healthy, HIV-negative adults devoid of recent acute infection or vaccination. This CDR3 comprises 15 residues. Germline V CDR1 and CDR2: MNHEY, SMNVEV (reference sequence). Trimming took 7 bases from V and 1 from J, leaving 16 bases between them.

The receptor was isolated from a man younger than 30 in good health. Some clones in this sample may be carry-over from other donors' samples. The V gene is TRBV27, the J gene TRBJ2-5; maybe TRBD2 (6 bases). The material sequenced was naive CD8+ T cells from PBMCs. CDR3 nucleotide sequence: TGTGCCAGCACATCCTTCGCGGGATCCCAAGAGACCCAGTACTTC. It encodes CASTSFAGSQETQYF.